This TCR beta chain was identified during a study of cytomegalovirus exposure and HLA in healthy donors (dated by TCRdb to about 2017). At the level of the whole study: An earlier analysis of several hundred of the donors reported about 250 Gb of sequence data and 117 million unique TCR beta sequences from 150 million to 200 million T cells. An early release that covered 500 to 800 HLA-typed donors contained approximately 320 gigabases of sequencing data and 65 million to 100 million unique TCR sequences. Of the approximately 400 genotyped donors, over 70% fell in the genetic ancestry cluster associated with self-reported Caucasian donors. The study aimed to test whether signatures of past pathogen exposure could be identified by cataloging public T cell receptors. The study profiled the T cell repertoires of under 700 subjects by immunosequencing and related them to cytomegalovirus serostatus. In addition to the first cohort of 666 subjects, a separate validation cohort of around 110 different subjects was used. The study combined high-throughput TCR immunosequencing, statistical association of individual TCRs with disease status, and machine learning to predict cytomegalovirus infection status. A later analysis re-analyzed previously published TCR beta repertoires from about 600 donors and added high-resolution HLA genotyping to study TCR occurrence patterns. In the later analysis, no new phenotypic data were used to find candidate immune exposures; instead, reliance was placed on TCR beta sequences and their occurrence across donors. An earlier analysis of several hundred of the donors applied high-throughput TCR beta sequencing to assess whether each TCR beta V gene segment acted as functional or pseudogenic. Donor age, sex, ethnicity and CMV serostatus were collected together with the repertoire data. A later genetic analysis took genome-wide SNP genotypes for about 65% of the 666 donors and used that subset as a discovery cohort. All discovery cohort repertoires had been generated on a single sequencing platform. Both class I and class II loci were covered by HLA typing, at four-digit resolution. The number of typed donors differed by locus: about 620-630 for A, B, C, DRB1 and DQB1; 522 for DQA1; fewer than 610 for DPA1; and some 450 for DPB1. Four to six DR-DQ haplotypes were handled as single units for association and clustering, since linkage in the cohort was strong. On average, 235,054 unique TCR beta nucleotide sequences were sequenced per donor among several hundred genotyped donors of the cohort, with roughly 20% of those sequences being non-productive. The full study reports these points: In the study, 150 to 200 TCR beta chains were listed as associated with cytomegalovirus. According to a later genetic analysis, donors in an Asian-associated ancestry cluster had fewer N-insertions in productive TCRs than the approximately 670-donor mean. Because HLA typing was missing for some donors at each locus, association tests included only the typed subset. In a later analysis, several top co-occurrence clusters were reported to appear linked to parvovirus B19, influenza, CMV and Epstein-Barr virus. When HLA alleles, especially DR and DQ, strongly co-occurred, TCR associations were difficult to assign to individual alleles. Across donors, most TCR sequences were observed very rarely, whereas some public TCRs were present in many individuals. In an earlier analysis of some 640 of the donors, most TCR beta V segments were observed in productive rearrangements about 90% or about 30% of the time, broadly matching IMGT annotations. Because counts were too low, roughly 18 rarely observed V segments, including chromosome 9 orphons, were left out of the earlier analysis of a few hundred of the donors. A further reported finding was that TCR beta sequences accurately predicted the HLA-A and HLA-B alleles for most subjects in the first cohort. In a later analysis, the rate of TCR association differed among HLA loci, with DRB1 alleles having the most associated TCRs and HLA-C alleles having the fewest. Only TCR beta chains were sequenced in this cohort, and the absence of alpha or paired-chain data limited detectable features. A cluster of highly shared sequence variants was judged likely to be a technical artifact of the sequencing pipeline. In vitro tests confirmed that a few of the cytomegalovirus-associated TCR beta chains recognize cytomegalovirus antigens. Some IMGT-functional V segments, including TRBV6-2 and TRBV6-3, could not be told apart with the 87-base-pair reads, so those segments were excluded. Presence/absence analyses assumed roughly uniform sequencing depth across donors, an assumption that may not hold. A later genetic analysis associated a missense DCLRE1C variant with V-gene and J-gene trimming of TCR beta chains, and an independent cohort replicated the association. A later analysis found that most CMV-associated TCR beta chains appeared HLA-restricted, with HLA associations seemingly driven largely by CMV exposure. In a later analysis, around 15,000 TCR beta sequences were associated with specific HLA alleles at a false discovery rate of 0.05. For the cohort, immune exposure information was limited to CMV serostatus. The classifier was reported to diagnose cytomegalovirus status with high specificity and sensitivity in both the original cohort and the validation cohort. In a later analysis, HLA-associated TCR beta chains showed more clonal expansion and lower generation probabilities than non-associated chains that were equally common. It was suggested by the authors that the approach could potentially be generalized to other disease states and immunological phenotypes. Correlated functional status among segregating V segments might be attributable to linkage disequilibrium, but an unknown experimental factor could not be ruled out.

Worth noting for this clone: The antigen it binds to is not known. It has no much larger one-base neighbor in the sample; base qualities were not kept.

The library was built by means of the immunoSEQ multiplex PCR assay. For the multiplex PCR, a mixture combining 60 forward primers for TCR Vbeta segments and 13 reverse primers for TCR Jbeta segments was used. The CDR3 region of rearranged TCR beta genes was amplified from genomic DNA with a multiplex PCR assay. The amplified TCR beta libraries were sequenced on the Illumina HiSeq System as 87-base-pair reads. The authors' pipeline ran thus. Across the 500 to 850 repertoires, a later analysis counted tens of millions of unique TCR beta chains, roughly 11 million of which were shared by at least two donors. Raw reads were error-corrected and collapsed into unique sequences by a nearest-neighbor algorithm in which closely related sequences were merged to remove PCR and sequencing errors. Alignment of CDR3 sequences to IMGT reference sequences was used to assign V, D and J gene segments. For a sequence to be retained, a match of at least six nucleotides was required to both a V gene segment and a J gene segment. A rearrangement counted as productive if the CDR3 had no stop codons and remained in frame with V and J, and every other rearrangement counted as non-productive. CDR3 was defined by IMGT convention, running from the second conserved V-encoded cysteine to the conserved J-encoded phenylalanine. Sequences without an unambiguous match to a single V gene segment were excluded from the earlier analysis of a few hundred of the donors. An earlier analysis of 500 to 700 of the donors classified V segments as functional when productive rearrangements were above 56.7% and as segregating when the standard deviation between donors was above 5%. A statistical classification framework was built to diagnose cytomegalovirus status from the catalog of TCR beta chain sequences. V and J gene assignment, in a later analysis, came from comparing TCR nucleotide sequences with IMGT/GENE-DB human TR gene sequences. The TCRdist pipeline was used in a later analysis to assign CDR3 sequences and most-parsimonious VDJ recombination scenarios. In a later analysis, each TCR beta chain was defined by its CDR3 amino acid sequence together with its V-gene family, and reads without a unique V-gene family were excluded. In a later analysis, 550 to 650 highly shared, low-generation-probability nucleotide sequences were removed to address suspected cross-contamination and a sequencing artifact. A later analysis calculated a clonal expansion index for each public chain from normalized within-repertoire ranks of inferred template counts. In a later analysis, generation probabilities were computed with a VDJ recombination model fitted to out-of-frame rearrangements, and the resulting probabilities were checked against IGoR. Hypergeometric tests were used in a later analysis to score TCR-TCR, TCR-HLA and TCR-CMV co-occurrence, with a repertoire-size bias correction applied to the TCR pairs. False discovery rates were estimated in a later analysis by permuting HLA or CMV assignments 20 times. In a later analysis, co-occurring TCRs were grouped with DBSCAN, and TCRdist sequence similarity was added when clustering was performed within HLA-allele-positive subsets. Co-occurrence clustering excluded repertoires with fewer than 30,000 or more than 120,000 public chains, plus five with anomalous nucleotide sharing. TCRdb obtained this table from immuneACCESS and retained in-frame rearrangements with V and J assigned. These tables miss some clones; where compared with another copy, unresolved V genes account for less than half of the shortfall, and the remainder is unexplained. V and J calls and clone size are given by that table; D and trimming were obtained from the DNA. The sample table contains some 180,000 clones; only one count was recorded for approximately 85% of them. Over 2.5% of the sample is in the top ten clones.

Trimming takes 3 bases from V and 4 bases from J, and the germline ends sit 9 bases apart. The CDR3 goes from the cysteine to the phenylalanine over 13 residues. CDR3 DNA only is kept here, 39 bases in frame from base 1. The cohort consisted of 600 to 750 healthy bone marrow donors. At the time of sampling, all cohort members were nominally healthy, though unrecorded immune exposures were likely present. The donor tested CMV seropositive, placing the donor among the approximately 310 seropositive members of the cohort. A peripheral blood sample was collected from each donor, and TCR beta sequencing was performed on peripheral blood mononuclear cells. The Qiagen DNeasy Blood Extraction Kit was used to extract genomic DNA from the blood cell samples.

The sample consisted of PBMCs. Recombination connected TRBV23-1 to TRBJ1-2, with no D gene named confidently. TRBV23-1 is assigned to the ORF class and has an uncertain function. This clonotype was sampled from a man aged 25 to 45 in good health and CMV-seropositive. The sequenced DNA: TGCGCCAGCAGTCAGATCGGTCCCTATGGCTACACCTTC. Translated, it reads CASSQIGPYGYTF.